This T cell receptor beta chain was obtained from a study of blood T cell repertoires in COVID-19. The V gene's germline CDR1 is MNHEY and CDR2 SVGAGI. The CDR3 length is 13 residues. V was shortened by 4 bases and J by 7 bases, with 13 bases between the two germline ends. TCRdb's table, derived via immunoSEQ multiplex PCR, lists solely in-frame clones and lacks some. The sample lists over 100,000 clones, more than 65% occurring once. V and J are TRBV6-5 and TRBJ2-5; D remains ambiguous. Sequenced sample: peripheral blood. The receptor comes from a woman older than 75 with active or convalescent COVID-19. The CDR3 reads CASSLSFMRTQYF. The CDR3 bases are TGTGCCAGCAGTTTAAGTTTTATGCGGACCCAGTACTTC.